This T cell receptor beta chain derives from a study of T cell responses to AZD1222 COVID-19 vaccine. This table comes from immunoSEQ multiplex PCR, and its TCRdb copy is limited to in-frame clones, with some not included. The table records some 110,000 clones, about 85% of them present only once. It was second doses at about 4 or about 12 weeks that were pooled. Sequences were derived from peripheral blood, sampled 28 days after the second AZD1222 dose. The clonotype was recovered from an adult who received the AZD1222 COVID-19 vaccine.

CDR3 bases: TGTGCCAGCGGAGGGACAGCCAATTCACCCCTCCACTTT. Protein sequence: CASGGTANSPLHF. This chain connects TRBV28 to TRBJ1-6; 7 nucleotides match TRBD1. The CDR3 loop spans 13 amino acids. Losses at the gene ends were 8 bases for V and 7 bases for J; bases not matched to a gene: 5. CDR1 MDHEN and CDR2 SYDVKM come from the germline V gene.